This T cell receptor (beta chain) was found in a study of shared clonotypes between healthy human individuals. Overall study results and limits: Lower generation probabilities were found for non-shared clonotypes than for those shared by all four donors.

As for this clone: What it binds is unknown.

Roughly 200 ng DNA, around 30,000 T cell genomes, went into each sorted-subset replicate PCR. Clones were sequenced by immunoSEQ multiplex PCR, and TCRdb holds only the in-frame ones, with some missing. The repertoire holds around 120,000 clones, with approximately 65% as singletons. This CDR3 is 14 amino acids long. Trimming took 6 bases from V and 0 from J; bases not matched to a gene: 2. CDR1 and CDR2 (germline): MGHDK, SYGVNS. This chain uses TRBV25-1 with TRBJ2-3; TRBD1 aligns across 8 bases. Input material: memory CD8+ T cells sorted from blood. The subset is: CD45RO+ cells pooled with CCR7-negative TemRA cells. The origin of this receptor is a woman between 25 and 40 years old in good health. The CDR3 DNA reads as TGTGCCAGCAGCAGGGACAGGAGCACAGATACGCAGTATTTT. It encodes CASSRDRSTDTQYF.